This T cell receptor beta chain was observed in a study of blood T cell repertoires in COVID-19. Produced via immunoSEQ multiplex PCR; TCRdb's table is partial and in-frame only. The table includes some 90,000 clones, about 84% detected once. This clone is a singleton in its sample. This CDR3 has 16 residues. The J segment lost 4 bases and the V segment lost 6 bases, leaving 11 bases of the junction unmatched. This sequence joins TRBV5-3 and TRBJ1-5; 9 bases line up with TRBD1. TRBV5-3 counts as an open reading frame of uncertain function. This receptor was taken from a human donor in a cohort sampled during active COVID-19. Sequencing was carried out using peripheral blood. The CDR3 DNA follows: TGTGCCAGAACCGAGCTGAAGGACAGGGGAAATCAGCCCCAGCATTTT. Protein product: CARTELKDRGNQPQHF.